This entry lists 7 T cell receptor beta chains sequenced from one sample in a study of human T cells and chemical hapten exposure. Time point: pre-sensitization, week 0. Treatment here: therapeutic diphenylcyclopropenone sensitization with weekly scalp DPC. TCRdb reprocessed the RACE reads with MiXCR, giving one entry per CDR3 protein. Of roughly 81,000 distinct CDR3 sequences listed, about 8% were seen once; the top ten hold 2.5% to 3%. Sequences were derived from whole blood, sampled in connection with sensitization to the hapten diphenylcyclopropenone (DPC). The receptors originated from a man aged 35 to 55 with alopecia areata. Some clones in this sample may be carry-over from other donors' samples.

Only a few counts were recorded for this clonotype. The gene calls are TRBV5-1 and TRBJ2-5; D remains unclear. The CDR3 spans 15 residues. The V end was cut by 1 base, the J end by 1 base, with 11 bases between. Germline V CDR1 and CDR2: SGHRS, YFSETQ. CDR3 amino acids: CASSLHTASQETQYF. The CDR3, as DNA: TGCGCCAGCAGCTTGCATACAGCTTCCCAAGAGACCCAGTACTTC. Full variable domain (remainder filled in from reference TRBV5-1 and TRBJ2-5): KAGVTQTPRYLIKTRGQQVTLSCSPISGHRSVSWYQQTPGQGLQFLFEYFSETQRNKGNFPGRFSGRQFSNSRSEMNVSTLELGDSALYLCASSLHTASQETQYFGPGTRLLVL.

This clonotype was detected ten times or more. The rearrangement links TRBV9 to TRBJ2-1, with TRBD2 matching over 7 bases. The germline gives CDR1 SGDLS, CDR2 YYNGEE. This CDR3 comprises 12 residues. V gave up 7 bases and J gave up 8 bases; unmatched junction bases: 6. CDR3 coding DNA: TGTGCCAGCGGGGGGGAGGGCCATGAGCAGTTCTTC. Translated, it gives CASGGEGHEQFF.

This clonotype has a count of ten or more. The CDR3 nucleotides are TGTGCCAGCAGTTTCTGGGTCGACCAAGAGACCCAGTACTTC. Translating gives CASSFWVDQETQYF. The chain links TRBV12-3 or TRBV12-4 to TRBJ2-5; no clear D. The CDR3 has 14 residues. V lost 3 bases and J lost 0, with 8 bases in between.

This clonotype came up many times. This chain uses TRBV29-1 with TRBJ2-3; tentative D call: TRBD2 (6 bases). This CDR3 comprises 13 residues. The V and J ends lost 8 bases and 11 bases respectively, with 23 bases between them. Germline V gene data show CDR1 as SQVTM and CDR2 as ANQGSEA. In nucleotides, the CDR3 is TGCAGCTTACGGGACTCGGATTATGTAGGGCAGTATTTT. It codes for CSLRDSDYVGQYF.

This clonotype was detected only a few times. The chain uses TRBV21-1 and TRBJ1-2; TRBD1 is the table's D call and was not checked against the DNA. TRBV21-1 is listed as a pseudogene. The CDR3 extends over 19 amino acids. In DNA, the CDR3 is TGTGCCAGCAGCAATACTGGGGGGGGGACAGCTATCTTTAACTATGGCTACACCTTC. Amino acids: CASSNTGGGTAIFNYGYTF.

This clonotype was recorded at least ten times. The chain couples TRBV4-3 to TRBJ1-1; D perhaps matches TRBD1 (5 bases). This CDR3 is 15 amino acids long. The V and J ends lost 0 bases and 2 bases respectively, with 10 bases between them. The germline V gene has CDR1 LGHNA and CDR2 YSLEER. In DNA form, the CDR3 reads TGCGCCAGCAGCCAAGATACAACAGGAAACACTGAAGCTTTCTTT. Amino acids: CASSQDTTGNTEAFF.

The V call is TRBV30, the J call TRBJ2-6; D uncertain. Germline CDR1 reads GTSNPN; CDR2 reads SVGIG (reference sequence). This CDR3 has 14 amino acids. V was trimmed by 1 base and J by 5 bases, leaving 9 bases between them. CDR3: CAWSGITRANVLTF. The DNA for the CDR3 is TGTGCCTGGAGTGGCATTACTAGGGCCAACGTCCTGACTTTC.